The 8 T cell receptor beta chains below come from one sample, sequenced in a study of Tregs in tolerant kidney transplant recipients. Data came from immunoSEQ multiplex PCR; TCRdb stores just in-frame clones and leaves some out. This sample has 200,000 to 300,000 clones, with about 80% found just once. Sequencing was performed on CD4+ T cells from blood. Receptors were obtained from a human donor in good health.

V and J are TRBV11-1 and TRBJ2-3; no reliable D call. Per germline, CDR1 SGHAT and CDR2 FQDESV (reference sequence). Trimming pared 2 bases from V and 4 bases from J, leaving 7 bases between. The CDR3 runs 13 residues. The chain's CDR3 is CASSLSRADTQYF. DNA of the CDR3: TGTGCCAGCAGCTTAAGTAGGGCAGATACGCAGTATTTT.

The V gene is TRBV9, the J gene TRBJ2-4, with D perhaps TRBD1 or TRBD2 (5 bases each). The CDR3 spans 15 residues. Trimming cost V 4 bases and J 7 bases, with 18 bases left between them. Germline V gene data show CDR1 as SGDLS and CDR2 as YYNGEE. The CDR3 region has the DNA TGTGCCAGCAGCCCGAGGCGAGGGGAATTGAACATTCAGTACTTC. It yields the protein CASSPRRGELNIQYF.

The CDR3 nucleotides read TGTGCCAGCAGCTACCAAGAGACCCAGTACTTC. Its protein product is CASSYQETQYF. The chain uses TRBV5-4 and TRBJ2-5; D gene unclear. Trimming left V 3 bases short and J 0 bases short, with 0 bases between. This CDR3 contains 11 residues. Germline CDR1 reads SGHNT; CDR2 reads YYREEE (reference sequence).

The chain uses TRBV6-4 and TRBJ2-5, with 7 bases matching TRBD2. CDR3 length equals 14 residues. The germline CDR1 and CDR2 sequences are MRHNA and SNTAGT. Trimming took 10 bases from V and 6 from J; bases not matched to a gene: 14. The CDR3: CAKPPGGMRKTQYF. CDR3 nucleotides: TGTGCCAAGCCCCCCGGGGGGATGAGAAAGACCCAGTACTTC.

This rearrangement joins TRBV19 to TRBJ2-6; D gene unclear. Germline CDR1 reads LNHDA; CDR2 reads SQIVND (reference sequence). The CDR3 sequence is 19 residues long. Trimming took 0 bases from V and 0 from J, leaving 15 bases between them. The CDR3 nucleotides read TGTGCCAGTAGTATAGATCTCAAACAGTTTCCCTCTGGGGCCAACGTCCTGACTTTC. The encoded protein is CASSIDLKQFPSGANVLTF. The complete variable domain, with remaining parts taken from reference TRBV19 and TRBJ2-6, reads DGGITQSPKYLFRKEGQNVTLSCEQNLNHDAMYWYRQDPGQGLRLIYYSQIVNDFQKGDIAEGYSVSREKKESFPLTVTSAQKNPTAFYLCASSIDLKQFPSGANVLTFGAGSRLTVL.

This chain connects TRBV2 to TRBJ2-3; 12 positions agree with TRBD1. Per the germline V gene, CDR1 is SNHLY and CDR2 is FYNNEI. The CDR3 sequence is 16 residues long. V shed 6 bases and J 5 bases; nucleotides not matched to a gene: 9. The CDR3 spells CASRGCGTGGQDTQYF. The CDR3 coding sequence is TGTGCCAGCAGGGGGTGCGGGACAGGGGGCCAAGATACGCAGTATTTT.

The rearrangement joins TRBV18 to TRBJ2-3, with D hard to call. Between the trimmed V and J ends, which lost 6 bases and 0 bases, there was a span of 4 bases. Per the germline V gene, CDR1 is KGHSH and CDR2 is LQKENI. The CDR3 is made up of 12 amino acids. CDR3 DNA: TGTGCCAGCTCTCTCAGCACAGATACGCAGTATTTT. This sequence encodes CASSLSTDTQYF.

This chain's CDR3 is CASSGRTYEQYF. The CDR3 DNA sequence: TGTGCCAGCAGTGGTCGTACCTACGAGCAGTACTTC. The gene calls are TRBV6-5 and TRBJ2-7; D remains ambiguous. V lost 5 bases, J lost 2 bases, and 7 bases lay in between. The germline gives CDR1 MNHEY, CDR2 SVGAGI. This CDR3 region has 12 residues.